Listed below are T cell receptor beta chains from one sample, sequenced in a study of response to subunit inactivated influenza vaccine. TCRdb passed the RT-PCR reads through MiXCR, listing each CDR3 protein once. The repertoire consists of hundreds of thousands of distinct CDR3 sequences, with approximately 15% occurring once and the leading ten covering 6% to 7%. Here the sequenced sample was PBMCs from blood, taken 14 days before vaccination. The receptors stem from a man in his fifties or sixties who received an inactivated influenza vaccine. Both conserved end residues are part of each CDR3.

TRBJ1-1	TRBV13	CASSFIGGNTEAFF
TRBJ2-3	TRBV5-4	CASSSGRSGLAGRTDTQYF
TRBJ1-1	TRBV29-1	CSVERAENTEAFF
TRBJ2-5	TRBV29-1	CSVEGARETQYF
TRBJ2-7	TRBV10-3	CAISGLTGGLENTYEQYF
TRBJ1-2	TRBV20-1	CSAFSLGTAYGYTF
TRBJ2-7	TRBV15	CATSTTRAEQYF
TRBJ2-3	TRBV4-2	CASSHGRGPDTQYF
TRBJ2-4	TRBV2	CAILGSVKNIQYF
TRBJ2-7	TRBV4-1	CASSQWEAYEQYF
TRBJ2-2	TRBV15	CATSRSRGTGELFF
TRBJ2-7	TRBV28	CASRLRGALYEQYF
TRBJ2-7	TRBV6-1	CASSTPRSYEQYF
TRBJ2-1	TRBV18	CASSPPESVNEQFF
TRBJ1-1	TRBV28	CASSRRDRSTGARTEAFF
TRBJ2-1	TRBV24-1	CATSNLWGSQTYNEQFF
TRBJ2-6	TRBV6-4	CASSDSKSGANVLTF
TRBJ1-6	TRBV15	CATSINSNNSPLHF
TRBJ2-2	TRBV5-1	CASSLASKNTGELFF
TRBJ2-3	TRBV11-1	CASSLVSGVTPSTDTQYF
TRBJ2-2	TRBV30	CAWSDRDFNTGELFF
TRBJ1-3	TRBV12-3/TRBV12-4	CASSSGRGNTIYF
TRBJ2-7	TRBV6-1	CASSAIFTGMSYEQYF
TRBJ2-3	TRBV28	CASSSPGVGTDTQYF
TRBJ1-5	TRBV6-2/TRBV6-3	CAIRGSSRNQPQHF
TRBJ2-2	TRBV12-3/TRBV12-4	CASSLNGRAGELFF
TRBJ2-3	TRBV6-5	CASSYPTGGNADTQYF
TRBJ2-3	TRBV11-1	CASSFGQDSTDTQYF
TRBJ1-2	TRBV4-2	CASSQDRGLLYGYTF
TRBJ2-7	TRBV20-1	CSARDGASFPAEQYF
TRBJ2-7	TRBV15	CATSSWTGSSYEQYF
TRBJ1-5	TRBV4-1	CASSQGVGQGNQPQHF